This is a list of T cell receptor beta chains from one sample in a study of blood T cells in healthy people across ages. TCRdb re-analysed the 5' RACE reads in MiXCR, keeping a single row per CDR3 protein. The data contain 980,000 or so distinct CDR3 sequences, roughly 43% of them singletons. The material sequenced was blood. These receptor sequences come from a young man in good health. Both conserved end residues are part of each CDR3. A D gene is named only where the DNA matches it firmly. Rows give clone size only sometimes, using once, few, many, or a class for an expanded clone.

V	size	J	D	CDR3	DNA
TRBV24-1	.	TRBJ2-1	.	CATSVDSSQETQFF	TGTGCCACCAGTGTGGACAGCTCCCAAGAGACCCAGTTCTTC
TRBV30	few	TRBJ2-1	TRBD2	CAWEPGLEGYNEQFF	TGTGCCTGGGAACCGGGACTAGAAGGCTACAATGAGCAGTTCTTC
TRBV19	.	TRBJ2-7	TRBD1	CASSIPTGTGYNEQYF	TGTGCCAGTAGTATCCCCACCGGGACAGGATACAACGAGCAGTACTTC
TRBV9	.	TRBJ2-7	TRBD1	CAGSDRDRGYEQYF	TGTGCCGGCAGCGACCGGGACAGGGGCTACGAGCAGTACTTC
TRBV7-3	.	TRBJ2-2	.	CASSLRSGGINTGELFF	TGTGCCAGCAGCTTACGTTCCGGGGGAATAAACACCGGGGAGCTGTTTTTT
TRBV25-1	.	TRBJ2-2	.	CASRTSLKNTGELFF	TGTGCCAGCCGCACTAGCCTCAAGAACACCGGGGAGCTGTTTTTT
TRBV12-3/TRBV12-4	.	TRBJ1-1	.	CASSTMGLSEAFF	TGTGCCAGCAGTACCATGGGGTTGAGTGAAGCTTTCTTT
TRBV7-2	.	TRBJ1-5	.	CASSLVPVQPQHF	TGTGCCAGCAGCTTAGTCCCGGTTCAGCCCCAGCATTTT
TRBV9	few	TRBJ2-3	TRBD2	CASSSRTSRDTDTQYF	TGTGCCAGCAGCTCGCGGACTAGCCGGGACACAGATACGCAGTATTTT
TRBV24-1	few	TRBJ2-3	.	CATSDGRGLPTDTQYF	TGTGCCACCAGTGATGGGCGGGGACTCCCCACAGATACGCAGTATTTT
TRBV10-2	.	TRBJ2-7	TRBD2	CASSAMRGESYEQYF	TGCGCCAGCAGTGCAATGCGGGGGGAATCCTACGAGCAGTACTTC
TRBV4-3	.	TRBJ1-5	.	CASSPRVAANNQPQHF	TGCGCCAGCAGCCCGCGGGTGGCCGCTAACAATCAGCCCCAGCATTTT
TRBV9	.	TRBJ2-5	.	CASSVADSYNEQYF	TGTGCCAGCAGCGTAGCCGACAGTTACAATGAGCAGTACTTC
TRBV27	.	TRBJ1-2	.	CASSPRMGAVNYGYTF	TGTGCCAGCAGCCCCCGTATGGGGGCGGTTAACTATGGCTACACCTTC
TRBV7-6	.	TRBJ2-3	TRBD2	CASSIVLAGASTDTQYF	TGTGCCAGCAGCATAGTCCTAGCGGGGGCTAGCACAGATACGCAGTATTTT
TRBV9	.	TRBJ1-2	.	CTSSVDSYGYTF	TGTACCAGCAGCGTAGATTCCTATGGCTACACCTTC
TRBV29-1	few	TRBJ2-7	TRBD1	CSVRQGAYEQYF	TGCAGCGTTCGACAGGGGGCCTACGAGCAGTACTTC
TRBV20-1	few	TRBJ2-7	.	CSASRTAAYEQYF	TGCAGTGCTTCTCGGACAGCCGCCTACGAGCAGTACTTC
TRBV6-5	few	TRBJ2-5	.	CASSYAARVPQETQYF	TGTGCCAGCAGTTACGCTGCCAGGGTACCGCAAGAGACCCAGTACTTC
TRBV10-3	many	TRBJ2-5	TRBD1	CAISVGTDQETQYF	TGTGCCATCAGTGTAGGGACAGACCAAGAGACCCAGTACTTC
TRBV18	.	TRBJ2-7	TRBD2	CASSGLAGNSYEQYF	TGTGCCAGCTCAGGACTAGCGGGGAATTCCTACGAGCAGTACTTC
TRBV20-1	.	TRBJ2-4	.	CSARAIPQAAKNIQYF	TGCAGTGCTAGAGCAATCCCCCAGGCGGCCAAAAACATTCAGTACTTC
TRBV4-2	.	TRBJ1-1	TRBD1	CASSRWLGTGGLTDNQTPEAFF	TGTGCCAGCAGCCGCTGGCTGGGGACAGGGGGATTGACGGACAATCAAACCCCTGAAGCTTTCTTT
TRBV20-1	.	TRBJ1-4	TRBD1	CSASGTGIANEKLFF	TGCAGTGCCTCCGGGACAGGGATCGCTAATGAAAAACTGTTTTTT
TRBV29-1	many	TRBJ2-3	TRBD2	CSSIAGGTTDTQYF	TGCAGCAGTATAGCGGGGGGGACTACAGATACGCAGTATTTT
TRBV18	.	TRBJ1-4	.	CASSPPISLASEVKKLFF	TGTGCCAGCTCACCGCCTATCTCCTTGGCTTCTGAAGTGAAAAAACTGTTTTTT
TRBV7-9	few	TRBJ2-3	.	CASSRPATYRTDTQYF	TGTGCCAGCAGCAGGCCGGCGACCTATCGCACAGATACGCAGTATTTT
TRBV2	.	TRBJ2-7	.	CASSKLESSYEQYF	TGTGCCAGCAGTAAGTTGGAGAGTTCCTACGAGCAGTACTTC
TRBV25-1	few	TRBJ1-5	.	CASSGPGTQHF	TGTGCCAGCAGTGGTCCAGGAACCCAGCATTTT
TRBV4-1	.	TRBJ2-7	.	CASSPRVNYEQYF	TGCGCCAGCAGCCCCCGGGTGAACTACGAGCAGTACTTC
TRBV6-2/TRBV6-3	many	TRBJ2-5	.	CASIRGGAETQYF	TGTGCCAGCATCAGGGGCGGAGCAGAGACCCAGTACTTC
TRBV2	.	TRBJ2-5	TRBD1	CASTGLGQDQETQYF	TGTGCCAGCACCGGACTGGGACAGGACCAAGAGACCCAGTACTTC
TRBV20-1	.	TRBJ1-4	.	CSARNPRGPNEKLFF	TGCAGTGCTAGAAACCCGCGGGGGCCTAATGAAAAACTGTTTTTT
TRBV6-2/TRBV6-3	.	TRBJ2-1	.	CASIGQHPPRNEQFF	TGTGCCAGTATAGGGCAGCACCCTCCACGGAATGAGCAGTTCTTC
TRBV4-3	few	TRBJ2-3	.	CASSQDARDSGTDTQYF	TGCGCCAGCAGCCAAGATGCTCGGGACTCGGGCACAGATACGCAGTATTTT
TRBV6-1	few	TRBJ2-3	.	CASSEVIDTQYF	TGTGCCAGCAGTGAAGTAATCGATACGCAGTATTTT
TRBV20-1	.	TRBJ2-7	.	CSARDPVGSSYEQYF	TGCAGTGCTAGAGATCCGGTAGGGAGCTCCTACGAGCAGTACTTC
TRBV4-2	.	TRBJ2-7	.	CASSQVAGLYNEQYF	TGTGCCAGCAGCCAAGTTGCGGGGTTATACAATGAGCAGTACTTC
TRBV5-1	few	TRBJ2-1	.	CASSFPQGERNEQFF	TGCGCCAGCAGCTTTCCACAGGGCGAGCGGAATGAGCAGTTCTTC
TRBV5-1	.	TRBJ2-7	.	CASSSMGATYEQYF	TGCGCCAGCAGCTCAATGGGAGCAACCTACGAGCAGTACTTC
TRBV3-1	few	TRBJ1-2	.	CASSVVSGVSGYTF	TGTGCCAGCAGTGTGGTTTCAGGGGTTTCTGGCTACACCTTC
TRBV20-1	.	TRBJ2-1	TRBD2	CSAEMGGGASDEQFF	TGCAGTGCAGAAATGGGCGGGGGGGCCTCCGATGAGCAGTTCTTC
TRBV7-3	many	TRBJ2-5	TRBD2	CASSAYSLAGTETQYF	TGTGCCAGCAGCGCTTACTCACTAGCGGGGACGGAGACCCAGTACTTC
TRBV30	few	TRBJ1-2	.	CALQTANYGYTF	TGTGCCTTACAGACAGCCAACTATGGCTACACCTTC
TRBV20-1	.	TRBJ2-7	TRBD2	CSATGTSYEQYF	TGCAGTGCTACAGGGACTAGCTACGAGCAGTACTTC
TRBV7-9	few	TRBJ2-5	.	CAGSYKTEHQETQYF	TGTGCCGGCAGCTACAAGACAGAGCACCAAGAGACCCAGTACTTC
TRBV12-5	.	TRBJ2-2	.	CASSKGESGELFF	TGTGCTAGTTCAAAGGGGGAGTCCGGGGAGCTGTTTTTT
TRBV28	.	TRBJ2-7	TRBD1	CASSLSGTGTEQYF	TGTGCCAGCAGTTTATCAGGGACAGGGACCGAGCAGTACTTC
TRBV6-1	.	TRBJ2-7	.	CASSDGGLNPYEQYF	TGTGCCAGCAGTGATGGGGGATTAAATCCCTACGAGCAGTACTTC
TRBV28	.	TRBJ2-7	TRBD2	CASSLMSGGYEQYF	TGTGCCAGCAGTTTAATGAGCGGGGGCTACGAGCAGTACTTC
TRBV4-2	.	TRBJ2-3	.	CASSQDRGGGLDTQYF	TGTGCCAGCAGCCAAGATCGTGGGGGGGGCTTAGATACGCAGTATTTT
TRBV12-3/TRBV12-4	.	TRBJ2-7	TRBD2	CASSSQGLVGHNEQYF	TGTGCCAGCAGTTCCCAGGGACTAGTGGGGCACAATGAGCAGTACTTC
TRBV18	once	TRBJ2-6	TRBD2	CASSPGLEIGANVLTF	TGTGCCAGCTCACCGGGACTAGAGATTGGGGCCAACGTCCTGACTTTC
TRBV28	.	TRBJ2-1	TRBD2	CASSSGGGNYNGQFF	TGTGCCAGCAGTTCAGGCGGGGGGAACTACAATGGGCAGTTCTTC
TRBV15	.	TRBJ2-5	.	CATSTHGGETQYF	TGTGCCACCAGCACCCACGGGGGAGAGACCCAGTACTTC
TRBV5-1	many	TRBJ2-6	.	CASSFGSGWSNVLTF	TGCGCCAGCAGCTTTGGGTCGGGGTGGTCCAACGTCCTGACTTTC
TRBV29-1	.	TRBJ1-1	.	CSVKIRGMNTEAFF	TGCAGCGTTAAGATACGGGGTATGAACACTGAAGCTTTCTTT
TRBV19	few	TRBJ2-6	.	CASSIIAGDGANVLTF	TGTGCCAGTAGTATAATTGCAGGGGATGGGGCCAACGTCCTGACTTTC
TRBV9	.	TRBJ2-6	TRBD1	CASTLTGVTGANVLTF	TGTGCCAGCACCTTGACAGGGGTGACTGGGGCCAACGTCCTGACTTTC